What follows is one T cell receptor beta chain and its context. Its target is not known. These data belong to a study of T-cell memory formation after mild COVID-19. Overall study results and limits: CM and EM subsets held most contracting CD4+ clones; EMRA held CD8+ ones. Day 15 to 85 contractors were CD4/CD8 balanced; later expanders leaned CD4+.

5'RACE with constant-segment primers yielded barcoded, UMI-tagged TCR alpha and TCR beta cDNA libraries. TCRdb itself ran the 5' RACE reads through MiXCR, one entry per CDR3 protein. The sample holds roughly 480,000 distinct CDR3 sequences, about 23% seen once. The V end lost 0 bases, the J end lost 5 bases, and 13 bases lay between the germline ends. The CDR3 has 16 residues. Per germline, CDR1 LGHNA and CDR2 YSLEER. The V call is TRBV4-3, the J call TRBJ1-4; D possibly corresponds to TRBD1 (6 bases). The sample taken for sequencing was PBMCs or a T cell subset sorted from them (not recorded which). The source is an adult woman who had mild COVID-19 (a few samples of this study predate the infection). Cell type and time point are not known. The CDR3 protein is CASSQDRGQINEKLFF. The CDR3 DNA is TGCGCCAGCAGCCAAGATCGTGGACAGATCAATGAAAAACTGTTTTTT.